This T cell receptor beta chain comes out of a study of identifying expanded T cells in peripheral blood. General study points: Clone count variance between roughly 2-week samples rose with total template count.

TCRdb's copy holds only in-frame clones and misses some; the assay was immunoSEQ multiplex PCR. The data hold about 98,000 clones, with about 91% observed a single time. About this clone itself: Its target is not known.

CDR3 length: 14 amino acids. The V segment lost 5 bases and the J segment 6 bases; nucleotides outside the gene matches: 4. Germline CDR1 SGHTA, CDR2 FQGNSA. The TCR comes from a person aged 18 to 75 in good health. The sequenced sample was blood. This chain joins TRBV7-2 and TRBJ1-5; 10 bases match TRBD1. The CDR3 reads CASSRDRGSQPQHF. CDR3 coding DNA: TGTGCCAGCAGCCGGGACAGGGGATCTCAGCCCCAGCATTTT.